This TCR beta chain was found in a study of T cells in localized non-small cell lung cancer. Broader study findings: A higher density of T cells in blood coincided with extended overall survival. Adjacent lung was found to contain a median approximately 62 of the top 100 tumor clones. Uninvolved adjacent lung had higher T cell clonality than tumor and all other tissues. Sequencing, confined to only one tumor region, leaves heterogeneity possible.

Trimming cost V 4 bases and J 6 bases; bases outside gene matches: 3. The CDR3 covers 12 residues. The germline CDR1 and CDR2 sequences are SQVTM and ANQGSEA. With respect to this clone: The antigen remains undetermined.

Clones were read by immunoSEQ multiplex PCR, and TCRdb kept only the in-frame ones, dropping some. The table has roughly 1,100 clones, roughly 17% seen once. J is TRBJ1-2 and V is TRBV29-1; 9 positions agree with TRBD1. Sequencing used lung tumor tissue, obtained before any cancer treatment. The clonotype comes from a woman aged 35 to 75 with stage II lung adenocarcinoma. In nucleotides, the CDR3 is TGCAGCGTTGGGGACAGGGCTGATGGCTACACCTTC. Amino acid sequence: CSVGDRADGYTF.